Listed below are T cell receptor beta chains from one sample, sequenced in a study of OX40 agonist ivuxolimab in advanced cancers. Profiled with immunoSEQ multiplex PCR; TCRdb holds only in-frame clones, not every one. In the table there are approximately 77,000 clones, roughly 92% of which are singletons. Material: CD4+ or CD8+ T cells sorted from blood, obtained in a trial of the OX40 agonist ivuxolimab. Source of these receptors: an adult with an advanced solid tumor such as melanoma, head and neck, liver or kidney cancer. The CDR3 runs from the conserved cysteine through the conserved F or W. Each record gives: clone size, J gene, V gene, CDR3 protein. Clone size is stated in some rows and not others, as once, few, many or a class when expanded.

clone size: .; J gene: TRBJ2-7; V gene: TRBV7-2; CDR3 protein: CASSLNSHEQYF
clone size: .; J gene: TRBJ1-1; V gene: TRBV10-2; CDR3 protein: CASYPFPGQGNTEAFF
clone size: .; J gene: TRBJ2-1; V gene: TRBV4-3; CDR3 protein: CASSQTRLEQFF
clone size: .; J gene: TRBJ2-3; V gene: TRBV5-1; CDR3 protein: CASSLASASTDTQYF
clone size: .; J gene: TRBJ1-4; V gene: TRBV10-3; CDR3 protein: CAISVGIGRGEKLFF
clone size: .; J gene: TRBJ2-1; V gene: TRBV7-9; CDR3 protein: CASSLWAVDEQFF
clone size: .; J gene: TRBJ2-3; V gene: TRBV27; CDR3 protein: CASLGGPDTQYF
clone size: .; J gene: TRBJ1-1; V gene: TRBV7-9; CDR3 protein: CASSSLRRGFNTEAFF
clone size: once; J gene: TRBJ2-7; V gene: TRBV2; CDR3 protein: CASKRDGGRYEQYF
clone size: .; J gene: TRBJ1-5; V gene: TRBV7-2; CDR3 protein: CASSWVGQPQHF
clone size: .; J gene: TRBJ2-2; V gene: TRBV18; CDR3 protein: CASSQRQGGDFAELFF
clone size: .; J gene: TRBJ2-6; V gene: TRBV19; CDR3 protein: CASRRTGGGTGANVLTF
clone size: .; J gene: TRBJ1-1; V gene: TRBV14; CDR3 protein: CASSRDRVRTEAFF
clone size: .; J gene: TRBJ2-7; V gene: TRBV4-3; CDR3 protein: CASSQDPAGASYEQYF
clone size: .; J gene: TRBJ2-1; V gene: TRBV27; CDR3 protein: CASSGTSGSYNEQFF
clone size: .; J gene: TRBJ2-6; V gene: TRBV7-9; CDR3 protein: CASSSSGRFVAGANVLTF
clone size: .; J gene: TRBJ2-1; V gene: TRBV6-1; CDR3 protein: CASSLARGGQFF
clone size: .; J gene: TRBJ2-2; V gene: TRBV18; CDR3 protein: CASSPGTSGGTPYTTGELFF
clone size: .; J gene: TRBJ2-3; V gene: TRBV20-1; CDR3 protein: CSANRDTQYF
clone size: .; J gene: TRBJ2-2; V gene: TRBV7-2; CDR3 protein: CASSSPRTSGPGELFF
clone size: .; J gene: TRBJ2-7; V gene: TRBV27; CDR3 protein: CASSLYRGSYEQYF
clone size: .; J gene: TRBJ1-5; V gene: TRBV28; CDR3 protein: CASSGTGGNQPQHF
clone size: .; J gene: TRBJ1-4; V gene: TRBV2; CDR3 protein: CASRGGAKEKLFF
clone size: .; J gene: TRBJ2-5; V gene: TRBV7-2; CDR3 protein: CASSRTGGLGTQYF
clone size: .; J gene: TRBJ2-4; V gene: TRBV28; CDR3 protein: CASRGGVRVENIQYF
clone size: .; J gene: TRBJ2-7; V gene: TRBV18; CDR3 protein: CASSPSQGPLYEQYF
clone size: .; J gene: TRBJ1-2; V gene: TRBV7-3; CDR3 protein: CASSEDRNYGYTF
clone size: .; J gene: TRBJ1-1; V gene: TRBV29-1; CDR3 protein: CSVSRGGTEAFF
clone size: .; J gene: TRBJ1-2; V gene: TRBV28; CDR3 protein: CASRTGGASNYGYTF
clone size: .; J gene: TRBJ1-4; V gene: TRBV15; CDR3 protein: CATSKGGGVDEKLFF
clone size: .; J gene: TRBJ1-5; V gene: TRBV19; CDR3 protein: CASSPNRQINQPQHF
clone size: .; J gene: TRBJ1-2; V gene: TRBV6-1; CDR3 protein: CASRIPGLNYGYTF
clone size: .; J gene: TRBJ2-2; V gene: TRBV5-1; CDR3 protein: CASRDRNTGELFF
clone size: .; J gene: TRBJ2-1; V gene: TRBV14; CDR3 protein: CASSQVEPGLRNEQFF
clone size: .; J gene: TRBJ2-3; V gene: TRBV6-4; CDR3 protein: CASRGPNTDTQYF
clone size: .; J gene: TRBJ2-2; V gene: TRBV7-3; CDR3 protein: CASSSWGGDWTGELFF
clone size: .; J gene: TRBJ2-5; V gene: TRBV7-2; CDR3 protein: CASSLGRGVQETQYF
clone size: few; J gene: TRBJ1-1; V gene: TRBV4-3; CDR3 protein: CASSQDPGTMAFF
clone size: .; J gene: TRBJ2-1; V gene: TRBV5-1; CDR3 protein: CASSLASSPANGEQFF
clone size: .; J gene: TRBJ1-5; V gene: TRBV18; CDR3 protein: CASSPPDRGLQPQHF
clone size: .; J gene: TRBJ2-7; V gene: TRBV27; CDR3 protein: CASLLADPYEQYF
clone size: .; J gene: TRBJ2-6; V gene: TRBV19; CDR3 protein: CASYQGLYSGANVLTF
clone size: .; J gene: TRBJ2-1; V gene: TRBV7-2; CDR3 protein: CASNLANEQFF